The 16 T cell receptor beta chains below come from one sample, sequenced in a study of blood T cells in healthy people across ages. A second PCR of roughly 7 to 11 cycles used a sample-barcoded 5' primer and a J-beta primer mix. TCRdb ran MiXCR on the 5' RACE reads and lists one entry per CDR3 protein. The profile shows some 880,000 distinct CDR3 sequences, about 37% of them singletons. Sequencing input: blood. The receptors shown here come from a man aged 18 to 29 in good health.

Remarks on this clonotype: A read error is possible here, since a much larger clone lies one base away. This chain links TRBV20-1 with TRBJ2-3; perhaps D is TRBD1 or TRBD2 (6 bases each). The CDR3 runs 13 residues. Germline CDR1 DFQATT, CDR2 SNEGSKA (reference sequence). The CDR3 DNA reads TGCAGTGCTAGCGGCGGGGACACAGGTACGCAGTATTTT. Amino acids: CSASGGDTGTQYF.

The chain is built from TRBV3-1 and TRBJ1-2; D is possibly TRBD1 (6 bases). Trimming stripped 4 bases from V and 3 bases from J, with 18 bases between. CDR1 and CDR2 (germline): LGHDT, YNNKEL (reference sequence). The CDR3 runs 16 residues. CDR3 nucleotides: TGTGCCAGCAGCCCTAGAACGGCAGGGGTGGACTATGGCTACACCTTC. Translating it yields CASSPRTAGVDYGYTF.

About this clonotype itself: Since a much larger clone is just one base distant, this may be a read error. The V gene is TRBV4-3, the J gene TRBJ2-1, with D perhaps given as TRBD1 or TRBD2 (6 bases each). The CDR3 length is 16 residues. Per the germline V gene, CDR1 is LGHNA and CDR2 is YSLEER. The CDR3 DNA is TGCGCCAGCAGCCTAAGCTGGGGGGCGGGATACAATGAGCCGTTCTTC. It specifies CASSLSWGAGYNEPFF.

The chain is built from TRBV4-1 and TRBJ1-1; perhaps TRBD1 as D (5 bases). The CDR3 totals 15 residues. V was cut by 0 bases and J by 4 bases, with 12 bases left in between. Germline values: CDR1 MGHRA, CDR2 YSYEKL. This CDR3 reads CASSQEISGTTEAFF. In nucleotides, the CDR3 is TGCGCCAGCAGCCAAGAGATTTCAGGGACCACTGAAGCTTTCTTT.

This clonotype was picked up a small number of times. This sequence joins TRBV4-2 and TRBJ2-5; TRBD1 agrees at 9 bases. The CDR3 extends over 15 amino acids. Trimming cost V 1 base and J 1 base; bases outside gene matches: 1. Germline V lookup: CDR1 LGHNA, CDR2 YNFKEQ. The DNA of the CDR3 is TGTGCCAGCAGCCAAGGGGACAGGGCCCAAGAGACCCAGTACTTC. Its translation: CASSQGDRAQETQYF.

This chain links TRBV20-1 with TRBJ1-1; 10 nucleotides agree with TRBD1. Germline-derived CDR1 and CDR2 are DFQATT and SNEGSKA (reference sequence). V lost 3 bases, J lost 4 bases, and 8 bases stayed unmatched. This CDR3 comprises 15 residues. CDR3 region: CSASPFGDRGTEAFF. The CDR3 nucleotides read TGCAGTGCTAGCCCATTTGGGGACAGGGGCACTGAAGCTTTCTTT.

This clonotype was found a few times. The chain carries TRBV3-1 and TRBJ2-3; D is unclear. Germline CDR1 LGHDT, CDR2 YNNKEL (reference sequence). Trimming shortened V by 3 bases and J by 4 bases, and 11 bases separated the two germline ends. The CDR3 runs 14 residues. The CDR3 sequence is CASSQNVGADTQYF. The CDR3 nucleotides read TGTGCCAGCAGCCAGAACGTAGGTGCAGATACGCAGTATTTT.

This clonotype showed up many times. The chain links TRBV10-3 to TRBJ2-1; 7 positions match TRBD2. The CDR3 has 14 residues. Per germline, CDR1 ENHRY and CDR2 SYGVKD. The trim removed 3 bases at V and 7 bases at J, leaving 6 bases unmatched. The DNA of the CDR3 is TGTGCCATCAGTGACCCTCCCGGGGGGAATGAGCAGTTCTTC. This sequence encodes CAISDPPGGNEQFF.

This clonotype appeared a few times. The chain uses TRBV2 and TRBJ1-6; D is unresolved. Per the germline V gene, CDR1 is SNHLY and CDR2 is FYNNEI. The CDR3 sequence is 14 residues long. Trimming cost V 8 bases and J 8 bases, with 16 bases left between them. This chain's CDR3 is CASGMDGEDSPLHF. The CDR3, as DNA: TGTGCCAGCGGGATGGACGGGGAGGATTCACCCCTCCACTTT. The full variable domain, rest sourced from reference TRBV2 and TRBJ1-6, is EPEVTQTPSHQVTQMGQEVILRCVPISNHLYFYWYRQILGQKVEFLVSFYNNEISEKSEIFDDQFSVERPDGSNFTLKIRSTKLEDSAMYFCASGMDGEDSPLHFGNGTRLTVT.

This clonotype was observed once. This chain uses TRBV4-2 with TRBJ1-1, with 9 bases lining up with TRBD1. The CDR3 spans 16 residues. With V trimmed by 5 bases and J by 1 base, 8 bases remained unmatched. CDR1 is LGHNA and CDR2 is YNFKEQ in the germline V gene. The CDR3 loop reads CASSYRTGVSNTEAFF. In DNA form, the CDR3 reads TGTGCCAGCAGCTACCGGACAGGGGTCTCGAACACTGAAGCTTTCTTT.

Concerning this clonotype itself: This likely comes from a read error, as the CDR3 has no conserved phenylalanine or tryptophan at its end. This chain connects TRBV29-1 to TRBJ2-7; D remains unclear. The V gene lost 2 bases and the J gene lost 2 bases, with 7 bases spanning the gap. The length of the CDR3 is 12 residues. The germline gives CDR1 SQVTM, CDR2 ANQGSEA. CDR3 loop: CSVEQRPYEQYL. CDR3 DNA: TGCAGCGTTGAACAGCGACCCTACGAGCAGTACTTA.

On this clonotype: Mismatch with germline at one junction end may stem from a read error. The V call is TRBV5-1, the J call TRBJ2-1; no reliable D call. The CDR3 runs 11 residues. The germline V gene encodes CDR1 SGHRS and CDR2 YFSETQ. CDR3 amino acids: CASSLYNERFF. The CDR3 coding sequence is TGCGCCAGCAGCTTATACAATGAGCGGTTCTTC.

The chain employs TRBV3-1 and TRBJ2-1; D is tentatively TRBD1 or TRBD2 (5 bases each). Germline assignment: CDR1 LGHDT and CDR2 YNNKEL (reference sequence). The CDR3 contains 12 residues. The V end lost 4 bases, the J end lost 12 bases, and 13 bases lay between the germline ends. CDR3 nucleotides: TGTGCCAGCAGCCCGGGACCCCCAAGGCAGTTCTTC. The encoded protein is CASSPGPPRQFF.

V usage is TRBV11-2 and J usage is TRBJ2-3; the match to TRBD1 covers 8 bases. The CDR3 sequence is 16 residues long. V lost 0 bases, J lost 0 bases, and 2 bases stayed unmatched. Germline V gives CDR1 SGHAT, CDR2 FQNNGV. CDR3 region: CASSLDTGGSTDTQYF. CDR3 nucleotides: TGTGCCAGCAGCTTAGATACAGGGGGTAGCACAGATACGCAGTATTTT.

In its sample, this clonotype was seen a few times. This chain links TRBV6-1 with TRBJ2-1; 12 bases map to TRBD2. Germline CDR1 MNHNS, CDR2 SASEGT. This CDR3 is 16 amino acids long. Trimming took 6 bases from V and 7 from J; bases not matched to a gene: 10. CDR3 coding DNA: TGTGCCAGCAGGACTACCATCGGGACTAGCGGGAATGAGCAGTTCTTC. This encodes CASRTTIGTSGNEQFF.

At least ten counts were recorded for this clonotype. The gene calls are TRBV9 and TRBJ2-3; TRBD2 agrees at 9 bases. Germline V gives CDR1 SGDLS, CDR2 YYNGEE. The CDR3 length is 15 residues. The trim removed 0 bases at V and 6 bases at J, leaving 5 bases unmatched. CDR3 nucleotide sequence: TGTGCCAGCAGCGTAGGCGGGGGGGCCTCCGATACGCAGTATTTT. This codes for CASSVGGGASDTQYF.